One and the same sample provided the 21 T cell receptor beta chains below, sequenced in a study of vaccination effects on CD4 cells after COVID-19. Using viral peptide pools, the ViraFEST assay grew out antigen-specific CD4+ T cells prior to sequencing. CD4+ T cells were isolated after around ten days of culture. Two-dose vaccination with either BNT162b2 or mRNA-1273 was given to the participants. These receptors have no known antigen. Assay used: immunoSEQ multiplex PCR; TCRdb lists only in-frame clones, some missing. The sample lists around 81,000 clones; around four fifths were seen once. Sequencing used CD4+ T cells from PBMCs cultured with HCoV-OC43 spike peptides, obtained after COVID-19 vaccination. Subset described: HCoV-OC43 spike overlapping peptide pool stimulation. The origin of the receptors is a human donor who received a COVID-19 vaccine.

This sequence joins TRBV7-2 and TRBJ1-1; D call uncertain. CDR3 length: 14 amino acids. The germline CDR1 and CDR2 sequences are SGHTA and FQGNSA. The germline V and J ends were trimmed by 2 bases and 5 bases, with 12 bases remaining between them. The CDR3 DNA follows: TGTGCCAGCAGCTTAAGGCCGTCGGGGACTGAAGCTTTCTTT. Residues: CASSLRPSGTEAFF.

The rearrangement links TRBV6-2 or TRBV6-3 to TRBJ1-2; the D is unclear. Trimming pared 5 bases from V and 7 bases from J, leaving 11 bases between. The CDR3 consists of 12 residues. Germline CDR1 reads MNHEY; CDR2 reads SVGEGT. DNA of the CDR3: TGTGCCAGCAGTCACGGGGAGGGTGGCTACACCTTC. Its protein product is CASSHGEGGYTF.

The gene calls are TRBV6-2 or TRBV6-3 and TRBJ2-7, with D unresolved. Deletions cut 6 bases from V and 6 bases from J, with 36 bases between. The CDR3 extends over 20 amino acids. Germline V gene lookup returns CDR1 MNHEY and CDR2 SVGEGT. The CDR3 bases are TGTGCCAGCAGCCACCGGGTAGGAACCCTTAAGGGTGGCCGCTTTACCGAGCAGTACGTC. Residues: CASSHRVGTLKGGRFTEQYV.

The chain uses TRBV27 and TRBJ2-7, with TRBD1 as a possible D gene (5 bases). The germline V gene encodes CDR1 MNHEY and CDR2 SMNVEV (reference sequence). V was cut by 6 bases and J by 6 bases, with 15 bases left in between. The CDR3 contains 13 residues. The CDR3 region has the DNA TGTGCCAGCAGACGTACAGGCCTTTCCGAGCAGTACGTC. Translating it yields CASRRTGLSEQYV.

This rearrangement joins TRBV19 to TRBJ1-1; D perhaps matches TRBD1 (6 bases). Trimming stripped 8 bases from V and 1 base from J, with 11 bases between. Germline V gene lookup returns CDR1 LNHDA and CDR2 SQIVND (reference sequence). The CDR3 spans 13 residues. Here the CDR3 reads CASRTAPNTEAFF. The CDR3 DNA follows: TGTGCCAGTCGGACAGCGCCGAACACTGAAGCTTTCTTT.

A word on this clone: The same CDR3 arises from other DNA sequences in this sample as well. The chain uses TRBV7-3 and TRBJ2-3; the D is unclear. The CDR3 totals 15 residues. V lost 1 base to trimming and J lost 2 bases, with 10 bases between them. Germline CDR1 reads SGHTA; CDR2 reads FQGTGA. The DNA of the CDR3 is TGTGCCAGCAGCTTAAGGGCCGGGTCCACAGATACGCAGTATTTT. It yields the protein CASSLRAGSTDTQYF.

This clone was recorded once. CDR3 coding DNA: TGTGCCAGTTCCGGACAGGGCCCGGGTACGCAGTATTTT. Amino acid sequence: CASSGQGPGTQYF. The rearrangement uses TRBV19 and TRBJ2-3; 8 nucleotides line up with TRBD1. The CDR3 runs 13 residues. Losses at the gene ends were 8 bases for V and 8 bases for J; bases not matched to a gene: 9. Per germline, CDR1 LNHDA and CDR2 SQIVND (reference sequence). Based on the CDR3 plus reference TRBV19 and TRBJ2-3, the full variable domain is DGGITQSPKYLFRKEGQNVTLSCEQNLNHDAMYWYRQDPGQGLRLIYYSQIVNDFQKGDIAEGYSVSREKKESFPLTVTSAQKNPTAFYLCASSGQGPGTQYFGPGTRLTVL.

Notes on this clone: The sample holds other DNA sequences that translate to the same CDR3. The chain combines TRBV29-1 with TRBJ1-5; tentative D call: TRBD1 (5 bases). Deletions cut 6 bases from V and 2 bases from J, with 11 bases between. Germline V gene sequence: CDR1 SQVTM, CDR2 ANQGSEA. The CDR3 sequence is 13 residues long. CDR3 sequence reads: CSVGRGGNQPQHF. The CDR3 DNA reads as TGCAGCGTCGGCCGGGGGGGCAATCAGCCCCAGCATTTT.

This chain links TRBV5-8 with TRBJ1-1, with D uncertain. Germline V lookup: CDR1 SGHTS, CDR2 YDEGEE. V gave up 10 bases and J gave up 6 bases, with 28 bases separating them. The CDR3 spans 16 residues. CDR3 loop: CASPAALWAREPEAFF. CDR3 sequence (DNA): TGTGCCTCCCCCGCCGCCCTATGGGCCCGCGAACCTGAAGCTTTCTTT.

In this sample, this clone turned up once. The V gene is TRBV18, the J gene TRBJ2-7; possibly TRBD1 for D (6 bases). CDR1 and CDR2 (germline): KGHSH, LQKENI. The CDR3 has 15 amino acids. The germline V and J ends were trimmed by 6 bases and 1 base, with 16 bases remaining between them. The CDR3 here is CASSDRQVRSYEQYV. The CDR3 DNA sequence: TGTGCCAGCTCCGACCGACAGGTTCGGTCCTACGAGCAGTACGTC.

The CDR3 nucleotides read TGTGCCACCAGTGACCCGGGACAGTCCTCCACAGATACGCAGTATTTT. As protein: CATSDPGQSSTDTQYF. The chain employs TRBV24-1 and TRBJ2-3; 7 bases agree with TRBD1. The germline V gene has CDR1 KGHDR and CDR2 SFDVKD. V was pared by 4 bases and J by 2 bases, with 8 bases of the junction left unmatched. The CDR3 length is 16 residues.

This clone was counted between two and nine times. Other DNA variants within this sample encode the same CDR3. V gene TRBV28 combines with J gene TRBJ1-5; a possible D gene is TRBD1 (5 bases). This CDR3 region has 14 residues. Trimming removed 6 bases at V and 0 bases at J, with 9 bases between. Germline V gene lookup returns CDR1 MDHEN and CDR2 SYDVKM. As DNA, the CDR3 is TGTGCCAGCAGACAGGTACCTAGCAATCAGCCCCAGCATTTT. Translated, it gives CASRQVPSNQPQHF.

V gene TRBV7-2 combines with J gene TRBJ2-7; D gene uncertain. Germline CDR1 reads SGHTA; CDR2 reads FQGNSA. The ends were cut back, 1 base at V and 2 bases at J, with 6 bases in the middle. The CDR3 runs 13 residues. Here the CDR3 reads CASSLDHTYEQYV. CDR3 coding DNA: TGTGCCAGCAGCTTAGACCATACCTACGAGCAGTACGTC.

The chain combines TRBV7-2 with TRBJ1-4; 9 positions match TRBD1. The CDR3 covers 15 residues. V gave up 2 bases and J gave up 8 bases; unmatched junction bases: 6. Germline assignment: CDR1 SGHTA and CDR2 FQGNSA. CDR3 nucleotide sequence: TGTGCCAGCAGCTTATTGGGACAGGGACAGGAAAAACTGTTTTTT. Its protein product is CASSLLGQGQEKLFF.

This chain joins TRBV9 and TRBJ2-2, with 9 nucleotides matching TRBD1. Per the germline V gene, CDR1 is SGDLS and CDR2 is YYNGEE. Germline trimming cut 4 bases from V and 4 bases from J; bases unmatched to any gene: 8. The CDR3 sequence is 16 residues long. The CDR3 bases are TGTGCCAGCAGCCCGGGGGACAGGGTTGGCACCGGGGAGCTGTTTTTT. It is translated as CASSPGDRVGTGELFF.

In its sample, this clone was seen a few times. The gene calls are TRBV7-2 and TRBJ1-6; 10 bases are shared with TRBD1. Trimming cost V 4 bases and J 0 bases; bases outside gene matches: 9. The length of the CDR3 is 19 residues. CDR1 and CDR2 (germline): SGHTA, FQGNSA. CDR3 region: CASSSMYRTGGSYNSPLHF. The DNA for the CDR3 is TGTGCCAGCAGCTCTATGTACAGGACAGGGGGCTCCTATAATTCACCCCTCCACTTT.

The rearrangement links TRBV5-6 to TRBJ1-1; 7 bases align to TRBD1. Trimming removed 3 bases from V and 1 base from J; junction bases left unmatched: 6. The CDR3 runs to 15 residues. The germline CDR1 and CDR2 sequences are SGHDT and YYEEEE. This chain's CDR3 is CASSSDRVANTEAFF. The CDR3 region has the DNA TGTGCCAGCAGCTCCGACAGGGTTGCGAACACTGAAGCTTTCTTT.

The CDR3 protein is CASSLVQGKDTQYF. In DNA form, the CDR3 reads TGCGCCAGCAGCTTGGTACAGGGGAAAGATACGCAGTATTTT. The V and J genes are TRBV5-1 and TRBJ2-3, with 7 bases identical to TRBD1. This CDR3 is 14 amino acids long. V was clipped by 0 bases and J by 5 bases; unmatched bases: 3. CDR1 is SGHRS, CDR2 YFSETQ, per germline.

This chain links TRBV5-1 with TRBJ1-2; D gene ambiguous. V was trimmed by 1 base and J by 0 bases, leaving 10 bases between them. The CDR3 extends over 15 amino acids. Germline CDR1 is SGHRS and CDR2 is YFSETQ. CDR3 nucleotide sequence: TGCGCCAGCAGCTTGAGGGCAGAAGCTAACTATGGCTACACCTTC. It is translated as CASSLRAEANYGYTF. Supplemented by reference TRBV5-1 and TRBJ1-2, the full variable domain reads KAGVTQTPRYLIKTRGQQVTLSCSPISGHRSVSWYQQTPGQGLQFLFEYFSETQRNKGNFPGRFSGRQFSNSRSEMNVSTLELGDSALYLCASSLRAEANYGYTFGSGTRLTVV.

This clone was picked up a small number of times. The gene calls are TRBV19 and TRBJ1-4; TRBD1 matches 8 bases. The CDR3 covers 14 residues. Per germline, CDR1 LNHDA and CDR2 SQIVND (reference sequence). J gave up 6 bases and V 5 bases, and 5 bases lay outside the gene matches. Here the CDR3 DNA reads TGTGCCAGTAGTCTGACAGGGGTTGATGAAAAACTGTTTTTT. Translation: CASSLTGVDEKLFF.

V gene TRBV15 combines with J gene TRBJ1-2; D remains unclear. Germline-derived CDR1 and CDR2 are LNHNV and YYDKDF (reference sequence). This CDR3 has 16 residues. The V and J ends lost 0 bases and 4 bases respectively, with 15 bases between them. CDR3 DNA sequence: TGTGCCACCAGCAGAGATCAAGCACCGGGAGGCTATGGCTACACCTTC. This codes for CATSRDQAPGGYGYTF. Based on the CDR3 plus reference TRBV15 and TRBJ1-2, the full variable domain is DAMVIQNPRYQVTQFGKPVTLSCSQTLNHNVMYWYQQKSSQAPKLLFHYYDKDFNNEADTPDNFQSRRPNTSFCFLDIRSPGLGDTAMYLCATSRDQAPGGYGYTFGSGTRLTVV.